The entry that follows covers one T cell receptor beta chain sequence. The antigen is undetermined. This clone may be a read error of a much larger clone one base away. These data belong to a study of tumor-infiltrating lymphocytes in primary liver carcinoma. A constant-region primer served to make TCR beta cDNA from about 0.45 ug total RNA. Each TCR beta library was derived from three nested multiplex PCR rounds that employed slightly modified ARM-PCR. The study ran its first two PCR rounds for around 10 cycles each, using TRBV1-TRBV30 forward primers and a C-beta reverse primer. TCRdb ran MiXCR on the multiplex PCR reads and lists one entry per CDR3 protein. The table lists approximately 330,000 distinct CDR3 sequences, roughly two thirds of them singletons. Study-wide points: With p = 0.039, the top-250-clone fraction in tumors significantly exceeded that in blood.

Looked up from germline, CDR1 is ENHRY and CDR2 is SYGVKD. The CDR3 totals 15 residues. The source of the blood RNA was unsorted whole blood, and germline DNA was extracted as well. The clonotype originates from a middle-aged man with primary liver carcinoma and hepatitis B virus infection. The J gene is TRBJ1-1, the V gene TRBV10-3, with 9 positions matching TRBD1. The sample consisted of peripheral blood. The CDR3 region is CVISAPGQGISEAFF. CDR3 nucleotide sequence: TGTGTCATCAGCGCACCGGGACAGGGAATCTCTGAAGCTTTCTTT.